The entry below gives a single T cell receptor (beta chain) sequence along with its context. Its matching antigen is unknown. Method: immunoSEQ multiplex PCR; TCRdb's copy keeps in-frame clones and lacks some. This sample has tens of thousands of clones, with roughly 94% found just once. This entry is derived from a study of cytomegalovirus exposure and HLA in healthy donors. Notes on the study in general: In vitro work confirmed that a few CMV-associated chains recognize CMV antigens. The authors enumerated over 150 TCR beta chains as linked to cytomegalovirus.

CDR1 SQVTM and CDR2 ANQGSEA come from the germline V gene. This CDR3 is 13 amino acids long. The V end was cut by 1 base, the J end by 3 bases, with 9 bases between. The chain employs TRBV29-1 and TRBJ2-5, with D hard to call. The sequence was collected from a man aged 18 to 35 in good health and CMV-seronegative. Sequenced input: PBMCs. The CDR3 region has the DNA TGCAGCGTTGAAGTTAACAGAGAAGAGACCCAGTACTTC. It specifies CSVEVNREETQYF.